The next 3 T cell receptor beta chains were all read from a single sample in a study of T cells in Graves' hyperthyroidism and ophthalmopathy. Researchers took RNA transcripts and amplified the TCR beta CDR3 regions from them. Initially, a first-round RT-PCR of the TCR CDR3 employed the HTBI primer set. One entry per CDR3 protein results from TCRdb running MiXCR on the multiplex PCR reads. The table has around 690,000 distinct CDR3 sequences, roughly 17% seen once; the top ten hold around 15%. The sample taken for sequencing was blood. Receptors were obtained from a man aged 50 to 60 with Graves' hyperthyroidism.

This clonotype was observed many times. V and J are TRBV2 and TRBJ2-1; 8 bases align to TRBD2. After removal of 1 base from V and 6 bases from J, the junction contained 5 bases not matched to a gene. Per the germline V gene, CDR1 is SNHLY and CDR2 is FYNNEI. CDR3 length equals 15 residues. The CDR3 reads CASSEGAGVSNEQFF. CDR3 sequence (DNA): TGTGCCAGCAGTGAAGGAGCGGGAGTCAGCAATGAGCAGTTCTTC.

This clonotype has ten or more counts. The rearrangement joins TRBV11-2 to TRBJ2-5, with D possibly matching TRBD1 (5 bases). CDR1 and CDR2 from the germline V gene are SGHAT and FQNNGV. The length of the CDR3 is 14 residues. V was shortened by 6 bases and J by 4 bases, with 15 bases between the two germline ends. CDR3 sequence reads: CASSLGRTIETQYF. The CDR3 region has the DNA TGTGCCAGCAGTTTGGGCAGGACAATAGAGACCCAGTACTTC.

The rearrangement joins TRBV6-2 or TRBV6-3 to TRBJ2-1; D is perhaps TRBD1 (5 bases). CDR1 is MNHEY, CDR2 SVGEGT, per germline. The CDR3 is 14 residues long. V was cut by 6 bases and J by 9 bases, with 18 bases left in between. CDR3 in DNA: TGTGCCAGCAGGCCAGGACACACGGAAGGTGAGCAGTTCTTC. Encoded protein: CASRPGHTEGEQFF.